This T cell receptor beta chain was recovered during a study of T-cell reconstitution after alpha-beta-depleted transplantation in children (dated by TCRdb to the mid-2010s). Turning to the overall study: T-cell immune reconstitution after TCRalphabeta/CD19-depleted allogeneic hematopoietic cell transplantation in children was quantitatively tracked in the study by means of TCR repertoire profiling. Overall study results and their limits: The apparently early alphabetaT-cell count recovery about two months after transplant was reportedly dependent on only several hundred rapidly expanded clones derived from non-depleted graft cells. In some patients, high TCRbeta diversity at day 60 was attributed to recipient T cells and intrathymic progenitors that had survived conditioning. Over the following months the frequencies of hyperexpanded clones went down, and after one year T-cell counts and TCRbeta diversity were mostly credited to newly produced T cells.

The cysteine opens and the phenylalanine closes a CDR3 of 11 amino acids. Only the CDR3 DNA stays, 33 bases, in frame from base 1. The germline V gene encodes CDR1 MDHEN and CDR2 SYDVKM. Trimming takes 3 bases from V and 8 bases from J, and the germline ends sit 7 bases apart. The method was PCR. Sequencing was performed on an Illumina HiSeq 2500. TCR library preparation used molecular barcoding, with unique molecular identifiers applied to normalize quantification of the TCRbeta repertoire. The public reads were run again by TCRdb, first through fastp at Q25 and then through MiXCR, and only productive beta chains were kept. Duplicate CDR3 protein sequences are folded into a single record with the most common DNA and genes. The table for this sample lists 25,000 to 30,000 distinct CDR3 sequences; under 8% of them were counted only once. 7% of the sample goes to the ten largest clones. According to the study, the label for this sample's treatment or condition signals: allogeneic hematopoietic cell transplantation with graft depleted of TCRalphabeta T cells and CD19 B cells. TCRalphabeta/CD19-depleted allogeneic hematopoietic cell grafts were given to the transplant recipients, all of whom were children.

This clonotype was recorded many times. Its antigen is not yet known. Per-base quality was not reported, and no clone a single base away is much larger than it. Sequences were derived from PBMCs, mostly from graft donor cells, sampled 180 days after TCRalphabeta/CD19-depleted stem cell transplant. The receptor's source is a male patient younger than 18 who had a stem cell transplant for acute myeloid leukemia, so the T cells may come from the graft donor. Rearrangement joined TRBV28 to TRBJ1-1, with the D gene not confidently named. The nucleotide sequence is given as TGTGCCAGCAGTTTTTCCCGGGAAGCTTTCTTT. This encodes CASSFSREAFF.